A selection of T cell receptor beta chains follows, all from one sample in a study of cytomegalovirus exposure and HLA in healthy donors. Method: immunoSEQ multiplex PCR; TCRdb's copy keeps in-frame clones and lacks some. The sample includes 130,000 or so clones, around 73% of them seen just once. Input material: PBMCs. The receptors come from a man in his forties or fifties in good health and CMV-seronegative. Both conserved end residues are part of each CDR3. Each record gives: D gene, clone size, J gene, V gene, CDR3 length, CDR3 DNA, CDR3 protein. D genes are given only for firm matches. Clone size is stated in some rows and not others, as once, few, many or a class when expanded.

d_call: TRBD2
clone_size: .
j_call: TRBJ2-3
v_call: TRBV6-6
cdr3_length: 16
cdr3_nt: TGTGCCAGCAGTTCCCCAACCAGCGGGAGGTCAGATACGCAGTATTTT
cdr3_aa: CASSSPTSGRSDTQYF

d_call: .
clone_size: .
j_call: TRBJ1-3
v_call: TRBV7-9
cdr3_length: 16
cdr3_nt: TGTGCCAGCAGCTTTAACGAGAGGGTAGTGGGAAACACCATATATTTT
cdr3_aa: CASSFNERVVGNTIYF

d_call: .
clone_size: .
j_call: TRBJ2-7
v_call: TRBV6-5
cdr3_length: 15
cdr3_nt: TGTGCCAGCAGTTCGCAAGGGGCGGGATTCTACGAGCAGTACTTC
cdr3_aa: CASSSQGAGFYEQYF

d_call: .
clone_size: .
j_call: TRBJ2-3
v_call: TRBV19
cdr3_length: 17
cdr3_nt: TGTGCCACCGCAGGGGGTAGCGGCGGACCTAGCACAGATACGCAGTATTTT
cdr3_aa: CATAGGSGGPSTDTQYF

d_call: TRBD2
clone_size: .
j_call: TRBJ2-7
v_call: TRBV2
cdr3_length: 17
cdr3_nt: TGTGCCAGCAGTCCGGAAATAGCGGGAGGACCCTCCTACGAGCAGTACTTC
cdr3_aa: CASSPEIAGGPSYEQYF

d_call: TRBD2
clone_size: .
j_call: TRBJ2-1
v_call: TRBV16
cdr3_length: 16
cdr3_nt: TGTGCCAGCAGCCAGTCCGGGACTAGCCGCCCCAATGAGCAGTTCTTC
cdr3_aa: CASSQSGTSRPNEQFF

d_call: .
clone_size: .
j_call: TRBJ1-1
v_call: TRBV5-5
cdr3_length: 13
cdr3_nt: TGTGCCAGCATAAAGTCACAGTACACTGAAGCTTTCTTT
cdr3_aa: CASIKSQYTEAFF

d_call: .
clone_size: .
j_call: TRBJ1-4
v_call: TRBV21-1
cdr3_length: 10
cdr3_nt: TGTGCCAAATCGGGACAGAAACTGTTTTTT
cdr3_aa: CAKSGQKLFF

d_call: .
clone_size: .
j_call: TRBJ2-7
v_call: TRBV27
cdr3_length: 15
cdr3_nt: TGTGCCAGCAGTTTACGGGGGATTGGGGCCTACGAGCAGTACTTC
cdr3_aa: CASSLRGIGAYEQYF

d_call: TRBD2
clone_size: .
j_call: TRBJ2-7
v_call: TRBV11-1
cdr3_length: 16
cdr3_nt: TGTGCCAGCAGCTTGCTCGGTAGCGGGAGGGCCTACGAGCAGTACTTC
cdr3_aa: CASSLLGSGRAYEQYF

d_call: .
clone_size: .
j_call: TRBJ2-1
v_call: TRBV19
cdr3_length: 15
cdr3_nt: TGTGCCAGTAGTGTTCAGGGATCCTCCTACAATGAGCAGTTCTTC
cdr3_aa: CASSVQGSSYNEQFF

d_call: .
clone_size: many
j_call: TRBJ1-1
v_call: TRBV5-1
cdr3_length: 14
cdr3_nt: TGCGCCAGCAGCTTGGTACGGGACTACACTGAAGCTTTCTTT
cdr3_aa: CASSLVRDYTEAFF

d_call: TRBD2
clone_size: .
j_call: TRBJ2-7
v_call: TRBV27
cdr3_length: 16
cdr3_nt: TGTGCCAGCAGTCCGTCAAGGACTAGCGGGAGGGTCGAGCAATACTTC
cdr3_aa: CASSPSRTSGRVEQYF

d_call: .
clone_size: once
j_call: TRBJ2-3
v_call: TRBV2
cdr3_length: 14
cdr3_nt: TGTGCCAGCAGTAGGACTACAAGCACAGATACGCAGTATTTT
cdr3_aa: CASSRTTSTDTQYF

d_call: .
clone_size: .
j_call: TRBJ2-6
v_call: TRBV4-2
cdr3_length: 15
cdr3_nt: TGTGCCAGCAGCCCTCAAGCCTCTGGGGCCAACGTCCTGACTTTC
cdr3_aa: CASSPQASGANVLTF

d_call: .
clone_size: once
j_call: TRBJ2-3
v_call: TRBV19
cdr3_length: 15
cdr3_nt: TGTGCCAGTAGTATCCAGGGAACAGACACAGATACGCAGTATTTT
cdr3_aa: CASSIQGTDTDTQYF

d_call: TRBD2
clone_size: .
j_call: TRBJ2-1
v_call: TRBV5-4
cdr3_length: 16
cdr3_nt: TGTGCCAGCAGCTTGGCCGGGACTAGCGGGTACAATGAGCAGTTCTTC
cdr3_aa: CASSLAGTSGYNEQFF

d_call: TRBD1
clone_size: once
j_call: TRBJ1-1
v_call: TRBV28
cdr3_length: 15
cdr3_nt: TGTGCCAGCAGTGGACAGGGGGCCGGGGACACTGAAGCTTTCTTT
cdr3_aa: CASSGQGAGDTEAFF

d_call: TRBD2
clone_size: .
j_call: TRBJ2-7
v_call: TRBV28
cdr3_length: 14
cdr3_nt: TGTGCCAGCAGTTCAGCGGGAGGGCCCTACGAGCAGTACTTC
cdr3_aa: CASSSAGGPYEQYF

d_call: .
clone_size: .
j_call: TRBJ1-5
v_call: TRBV5-1
cdr3_length: 15
cdr3_nt: TGCGCCAGCAGCCCCGAGGGAGGGACCAATCAGCCCCAGCATTTT
cdr3_aa: CASSPEGGTNQPQHF

d_call: TRBD2
clone_size: .
j_call: TRBJ2-2
v_call: TRBV27
cdr3_length: 20
cdr3_nt: TGTGCCAGCAGTCCGGCCGACGGTCGGGCTAGCGGGTCGAACACCGGGGAGCTGTTTTTT
cdr3_aa: CASSPADGRASGSNTGELFF

d_call: .
clone_size: .
j_call: TRBJ1-4
v_call: TRBV7-2
cdr3_length: 17
cdr3_nt: TGTGCCAGCACCCGATCAGGTTCCAGTGCAACTAATGAAAAACTGTTTTTT
cdr3_aa: CASTRSGSSATNEKLFF

d_call: .
clone_size: .
j_call: TRBJ2-3
v_call: TRBV4-3
cdr3_length: 15
cdr3_nt: TGCGCCAGCAGCCAGGACGGCGGGAAGACAGATACGCAGTATTTT
cdr3_aa: CASSQDGGKTDTQYF

d_call: .
clone_size: .
j_call: TRBJ2-1
v_call: TRBV28
cdr3_length: 13
cdr3_nt: TGTGCCAGCAGTTGGACGGGAGAGTTTGAGCAGTTCTTC
cdr3_aa: CASSWTGEFEQFF

d_call: TRBD2
clone_size: few
j_call: TRBJ2-3
v_call: TRBV7-9
cdr3_length: 15
cdr3_nt: TGTGCCAGCGACTCTGGGGCGGGAGGCTCAGATACGCAGTATTTT
cdr3_aa: CASDSGAGGSDTQYF

d_call: TRBD1
clone_size: .
j_call: TRBJ2-7
v_call: TRBV5-4
cdr3_length: 15
cdr3_nt: TGTGCCAGCAGCAACCGGGACAGGGGGTCCTACGAGCAGTACTTC
cdr3_aa: CASSNRDRGSYEQYF

d_call: .
clone_size: once
j_call: TRBJ2-1
v_call: TRBV6-5
cdr3_length: 14
cdr3_nt: TGTGCCAGCAGTTACTCCCTCGAAAGGAGTGAGCAGTTCTTC
cdr3_aa: CASSYSLERSEQFF

d_call: .
clone_size: .
j_call: TRBJ2-7
v_call: TRBV5-7
cdr3_length: 15
cdr3_nt: TGTGCCAGCAGCTTGGGGGGGGACAGCTCCTACGAGCAGTACTTC
cdr3_aa: CASSLGGDSSYEQYF

d_call: .
clone_size: .
j_call: TRBJ1-3
v_call: TRBV10-2
cdr3_length: 15
cdr3_nt: TGCGCCAGTGGACCACGACGGGAGGATGGAAACACCATATATTTT
cdr3_aa: CASGPRREDGNTIYF

d_call: TRBD2
clone_size: .
j_call: TRBJ2-5
v_call: TRBV10-2
cdr3_length: 14
cdr3_nt: TGCGCCAGCACCCTAGCGGGAGGTGGAAAGACCCAGTACTTC
cdr3_aa: CASTLAGGGKTQYF

d_call: .
clone_size: .
j_call: TRBJ1-1
v_call: TRBV4-3
cdr3_length: 14
cdr3_nt: TGCGCCAGCAGCCCAACTGGGAGGTTGACTGAAGCTTTCTTT
cdr3_aa: CASSPTGRLTEAFF

d_call: TRBD2
clone_size: .
j_call: TRBJ2-7
v_call: TRBV6-1
cdr3_length: 14
cdr3_nt: TGTGCCAGCCGGCTAGCGGAGAAGGACTACGAGCAGTACTTC
cdr3_aa: CASRLAEKDYEQYF

d_call: TRBD1
clone_size: .
j_call: TRBJ1-2
v_call: TRBV19
cdr3_length: 15
cdr3_nt: TGTGCCAGTAGTCCCCGGGACAGGGGACTTTCCGGCTACACCTTC
cdr3_aa: CASSPRDRGLSGYTF

d_call: TRBD2
clone_size: .
j_call: TRBJ2-4
v_call: TRBV10-2
cdr3_length: 15
cdr3_nt: TGCGCCAGCAGTGAGCGAGCGGGAGGGTTGAACATTCAGTACTTC
cdr3_aa: CASSERAGGLNIQYF

d_call: TRBD1
clone_size: .
j_call: TRBJ2-2
v_call: TRBV28
cdr3_length: 16
cdr3_nt: TGTGCCAGCAGCTTTGGGGACAGGAAAAACACCGGGGAGCTGTTTTTT
cdr3_aa: CASSFGDRKNTGELFF

d_call: TRBD1
clone_size: once
j_call: TRBJ2-7
v_call: TRBV5-1
cdr3_length: 14
cdr3_nt: TGCGCCAGCAGCTCCGGACAGGGGCGGAACGAGCAGTACTTC
cdr3_aa: CASSSGQGRNEQYF

d_call: TRBD2
clone_size: few
j_call: TRBJ2-7
v_call: TRBV29-1
cdr3_length: 17
cdr3_nt: TGCAGCGTTGAAATTCCCGCGGGAGGGAACCTCTCCTACGAGCAGTACTTC
cdr3_aa: CSVEIPAGGNLSYEQYF

d_call: TRBD1
clone_size: .
j_call: TRBJ1-1
v_call: TRBV5-1
cdr3_length: 15
cdr3_nt: TGCGCCAGCAGGAGGACAGGGACCAGTAACACTGAAGCTTTCTTT
cdr3_aa: CASRRTGTSNTEAFF

d_call: .
clone_size: .
j_call: TRBJ2-7
v_call: TRBV10-3
cdr3_length: 12
cdr3_nt: TGTGCCGTTGGGCAGGGGCGCTACGAGCAGTACTTC
cdr3_aa: CAVGQGRYEQYF

d_call: TRBD2
clone_size: .
j_call: TRBJ2-1
v_call: TRBV18
cdr3_length: 15
cdr3_nt: TGTGCCAGCTCCCCGACTAGCGGGAGCCTCGATGAGCAGTTCTTC
cdr3_aa: CASSPTSGSLDEQFF

d_call: .
clone_size: .
j_call: TRBJ2-1
v_call: TRBV6-5
cdr3_length: 15
cdr3_nt: TGTGCCAGCAGTTACCTGCGGAGCTCCTACAATGAGCAGTTCTTC
cdr3_aa: CASSYLRSSYNEQFF

d_call: TRBD2
clone_size: .
j_call: TRBJ2-3
v_call: TRBV7-6
cdr3_length: 15
cdr3_nt: TGTGCCAGCAGCCGAATACGGCTAGCGGGAGATACGCAGTATTTT
cdr3_aa: CASSRIRLAGDTQYF

d_call: TRBD1
clone_size: few
j_call: TRBJ2-7
v_call: TRBV7-2
cdr3_length: 17
cdr3_nt: TGTGCCAGCACCAGGGGGATACCAGGTGCCTACGCCTACGAGCAGTACTTC
cdr3_aa: CASTRGIPGAYAYEQYF

d_call: TRBD2
clone_size: .
j_call: TRBJ2-2
v_call: TRBV11-2
cdr3_length: 17
cdr3_nt: TGTGCCAGCAGCCTCCTCCCTAGCGGGAGCGCCACCGGGGAGCTGTTTTTT
cdr3_aa: CASSLLPSGSATGELFF

d_call: .
clone_size: .
j_call: TRBJ1-2
v_call: TRBV28
cdr3_length: 15
cdr3_nt: TGTGCCAGCAGTTTAAAGGCAGCGGGGTATAATGGCTACACCTTC
cdr3_aa: CASSLKAAGYNGYTF

d_call: TRBD1
clone_size: once
j_call: TRBJ2-2
v_call: TRBV11-2
cdr3_length: 14
cdr3_nt: TGTGCCAGCAGGGGACAGGGTCCCACCGGGGAGCTGTTTTTT
cdr3_aa: CASRGQGPTGELFF

d_call: TRBD1
clone_size: .
j_call: TRBJ2-1
v_call: TRBV6-1
cdr3_length: 13
cdr3_nt: TGTGCCAGCAGCCAGGACAGGCTGAATGAGCAGTTCTTC
cdr3_aa: CASSQDRLNEQFF